This T cell receptor beta chain was identified in a study of cytomegalovirus exposure and HLA in healthy donors. General study results and limits: What TCR beta sequences reportedly achieved was accurate prediction of HLA-A and HLA-B alleles in most subjects. With further analysis later on, most CMV-associated TCR beta chains appeared HLA-restricted. Later analysis suggested links between common viral pathogens and several top significant clusters. Near-uniform donor sequencing depth was presumed by presence/absence analyses.

In germline, CDR1 is LNHDA, CDR2 SQIVND (reference sequence). The ends were cut back, 5 bases at V and 4 bases at J, with 17 bases in the middle. The CDR3 is 15 residues long. Comment on this clone: The antigen is not known.

13 Jbeta primers and 60 Vbeta primers were used for the PCR. Produced via immunoSEQ multiplex PCR; TCRdb's table is partial and in-frame only. The data contain about 190,000 clones, approximately 78% of them singletons. The source material was PBMCs. This receptor was identified in a woman aged 25-40 years in good health and CMV-seropositive. The chain couples TRBV19 to TRBJ1-2, with a possible D match to TRBD1 (6 bases). This CDR3 is CASSVRKQGRYGYTF. The CDR3 DNA reads as TGTGCCAGTAGTGTCCGGAAACAGGGCCGCTATGGCTACACCTTC.